The 24 T cell receptor beta chains listed next were all sequenced from one sample in a study of CD8 T cells in Susac syndrome. RNA, at about 0.5 to 1 ug, was reverse transcribed with random hexamers. TCRdb independently ran MiXCR on the immunoSEQ multiplex PCR reads; one entry per CDR3 protein. The sample records 150,000 to 200,000 distinct CDR3 sequences, roughly 91% being singletons. The sample consisted of CD4+ T cells from PBMCs. The receptors here all came from a human donor with Susac syndrome.

On this clonotype: The germline gene is not matched at one end of the junction; a read error may be the cause. The chain carries TRBV7-8 and TRBJ2-1; D is undetermined. The germline V gene has CDR1 SGHVS and CDR2 FQNEAQ. This CDR3 has 8 amino acids. CDR3 DNA sequence: TGTGCCAGCAGCCTGGAAGTCTTC. This translates into CASSLEVF.

The table lists this clonotype with a few counts. The chain uses TRBV6-1 and TRBJ1-2, with a possible D match to TRBD1 (6 bases). The V end lost 5 bases, the J end lost 4 bases, and 17 bases lay between the germline ends. In germline, CDR1 is MNHNS, CDR2 SASEGT. The CDR3 covers 15 residues. The CDR3 nucleotides read TGTGCCAGCAGTCGAGGGGGTTATGGAAGCTATGGCTACACCTTC. Amino acid sequence: CASSRGGYGSYGYTF.

CDR3 residues: CSARTASSGNTIYF. CDR3 DNA: TGCAGTGCAAGGACAGCTAGCTCTGGAAACACCATATATTTT. V is TRBV20-1 and J is TRBJ1-3; TRBD1 might be the D (6 bases). Trimming removed 6 bases from V and 0 bases from J, with 12 bases in between. Germline CDR1 reads DFQATT; CDR2 reads SNEGSKA (reference sequence). The CDR3 runs 14 residues.

V and J are TRBV2 and TRBJ2-3, with TRBD2 matching over 13 bases. This CDR3 comprises 19 residues. V shed 7 bases, J shed 0 bases, and the junction held 13 bases outside the gene matches. Germline V gives CDR1 SNHLY, CDR2 FYNNEI. The CDR3 region has the DNA TGTGCCAGCACCGACGGGACTAGCGGGGTCAGAATTAGCACAGATACGCAGTATTTT. Translation gives CASTDGTSGVRISTDTQYF. The full variable domain, its missing parts supplied by reference TRBV2 and TRBJ2-3, is EPEVTQTPSHQVTQMGQEVILRCVPISNHLYFYWYRQILGQKVEFLVSFYNNEISEKSEIFDDQFSVERPDGSNFTLKIRSTKLEDSAMYFCASTDGTSGVRISTDTQYFGPGTRLTVL.

This clonotype was seen just once. V and J are TRBV28 and TRBJ1-2; 9 nucleotides agree with TRBD1. Germline CDR1 MDHEN, CDR2 SYDVKM. The CDR3 runs to 14 residues. V was pared by 6 bases and J by 1 base, with 3 bases of the junction left unmatched. DNA of the CDR3: TGTGCCAGCAGCTCGACAGGGGGTAACTATGGCTACACCTTC. This codes for CASSSTGGNYGYTF.

The rearrangement uses TRBV11-1 and TRBJ2-3; tentative D call: TRBD1 (5 bases). From germline, CDR1 is SGHAT and CDR2 FQDESV (reference sequence). This CDR3 is 14 amino acids long. V was clipped by 5 bases and J by 6 bases, with 15 bases between them. CDR3: CASSTLGPGDTQYF. CDR3 in DNA: TGTGCCAGCAGCACCCTGGGGCCCGGGGATACGCAGTATTTT.

The chain combines TRBV3-1 with TRBJ1-2; tentatively, D is TRBD1 (5 bases). Germline V CDR1 and CDR2: LGHDT, YNNKEL (reference sequence). The CDR3 totals 13 residues. The V end lost 4 bases, the J end lost 4 bases, and 10 bases lay between the germline ends. In DNA form, the CDR3 reads TGTGCCAGCAGCCTGTCAGGGACCTATGGCTACACCTTC. Translated, it gives CASSLSGTYGYTF.

The chain carries TRBV19 and TRBJ1-1; unclear D gene. The CDR3 consists of 13 residues. CDR1 is LNHDA and CDR2 is SQIVND in the germline V gene (reference sequence). V lost 6 bases to trimming and J lost 11 bases, with 19 bases between them. For the CDR3, the DNA is TGTGCCAGTAGGGAAAGGACGGACCTACGGGCTTTCTTT. It yields the protein CASRERTDLRAFF.

This chain links TRBV10-3 with TRBJ1-3; D gene uncertain. This CDR3 contains 14 residues. Germline assignment: CDR1 ENHRY and CDR2 SYGVKD. The ends were cut back, 6 bases at V and 3 bases at J, with 12 bases in the middle. CDR3 sequence: CAISLNTVGNTIYF. The CDR3 DNA follows: TGTGCCATCAGCCTAAACACGGTTGGAAACACCATATATTTT.

V gene TRBV3-1 combines with J gene TRBJ2-7; D is unclear. Germline CDR1 and CDR2: LGHDT and YNNKEL (reference sequence). Trimming left V 0 bases short and J 8 bases short, with 5 bases between. The CDR3 loop spans 11 amino acids. The CDR3 sequence: CASSQEYQQYF. The CDR3 DNA reads as TGTGCCAGCAGCCAAGAGTACCAGCAGTACTTC.

This clonotype was detected once. The rearrangement uses TRBV29-1 and TRBJ2-2; D uncertain. CDR1 is SQVTM, CDR2 ANQGSEA, per germline. The CDR3 is 11 residues long. V lost 7 bases and J lost 6, with 9 bases in between. The CDR3 loop reads CSASIPGELFF. In nucleotides, the CDR3 is TGCAGCGCCTCAATCCCCGGGGAGCTGTTTTTT.

J is TRBJ1-5 and V is TRBV6-2 or TRBV6-3; no clear D gene. CDR3 length: 13 amino acids. Germline V lookup: CDR1 MNHEY, CDR2 SVGEGT. Trimming pared 7 bases from V and 9 bases from J, leaving 16 bases between. For the CDR3, the DNA is TGTGCCAGCACTGCTCTGGGGTCGGGGCCCCAGCATTTT. This sequence encodes CASTALGSGPQHF.

This chain connects TRBV5-1 to TRBJ1-1; D not resolved. There are 14 residues in the CDR3. Germline V CDR1 and CDR2: SGHRS, YFSETQ. Trimming shortened V by 0 bases and J by 2 bases, and 8 bases separated the two germline ends. In nucleotides, the CDR3 is TGCGCCAGCAGCTTGGACAGCCATAACACTGAAGCTTTCTTT. Translation: CASSLDSHNTEAFF.

The V call is TRBV5-4, the J call TRBJ2-7; 9 nucleotides agree with TRBD2. The germline CDR1 and CDR2 sequences are SGHNT and YYREEE (reference sequence). This CDR3 has 16 residues. Trimming cost V 0 bases and J 3 bases; bases outside gene matches: 7. The chain's CDR3 is CASSLAGSSGSYEQYF. The CDR3 nucleotides read TGTGCCAGCAGCTTGGCCGGGAGTAGCGGGAGCTACGAGCAGTACTTC.

J is TRBJ1-1 and V is TRBV27, with 7 bases identical to TRBD1. The CDR3 spans 16 residues. V shed 5 bases and J 6 bases; nucleotides not matched to a gene: 15. The germline CDR1 and CDR2 sequences are MNHEY and SMNVEV (reference sequence). The CDR3 DNA is TGTGCCAGCAGTCTAGAAGGGACAGCCTCTCACCCTGAAGCTTTCTTT. Translation gives CASSLEGTASHPEAFF.

The CDR3 protein is CSARGRKGDQPQHF. CDR3 DNA: TGCAGTGCTAGGGGCCGAAAGGGCGATCAGCCCCAGCATTTT. J is TRBJ1-5 and V is TRBV20-1; no clear D. Germline V gene data show CDR1 as DFQATT and CDR2 as SNEGSKA (reference sequence). The V end was cut by 3 bases, the J end by 5 bases, with 14 bases between. The CDR3 runs to 14 residues.

The chain combines TRBV14 with TRBJ2-5, with D maybe TRBD1 (5 bases). The CDR3 runs 15 residues. The ends were cut back, 4 bases at V and 1 base at J, with 13 bases in the middle. From germline, CDR1 is SGHDN and CDR2 FVKESK. The CDR3 here is CASSPSPRAQETQYF. For the CDR3, the DNA is TGTGCCAGCAGCCCTTCTCCCAGGGCCCAAGAGACCCAGTACTTC. Full variable domain (remainder filled in from reference TRBV14 and TRBJ2-5): EAGVTQFPSHSVIEKGQTVTLRCDPISGHDNLYWYRRVMGKEIKFLLHFVKESKQDESGMPNNRFLAERTGGTYSTLKVQPAELEDSGVYFCASSPSPRAQETQYFGPGTRLLVL.

The V call is TRBV19, the J call TRBJ2-2, with 11 bases that match TRBD2. Germline values: CDR1 LNHDA, CDR2 SQIVND (reference sequence). Trimming at V came to 6 bases and at J to 5 bases, leaving 5 bases not matched to a gene. There are 15 residues in the CDR3. In DNA, the CDR3 is TGTGCCAGTAGCACTTCTAGCGGGAGGACCGGGGAGCTGTTTTTT. Translation gives CASSTSSGRTGELFF. The complete variable domain, with remaining parts taken from reference TRBV19 and TRBJ2-2, reads DGGITQSPKYLFRKEGQNVTLSCEQNLNHDAMYWYRQDPGQGLRLIYYSQIVNDFQKGDIAEGYSVSREKKESFPLTVTSAQKNPTAFYLCASSTSSGRTGELFFGEGSRLTVL.

V is TRBV5-1 and J is TRBJ1-3, with D unresolved. Germline V CDR1 and CDR2: SGHRS, YFSETQ. The CDR3 has 15 residues. V was clipped by 1 base and J by 0 bases, with 8 bases between them. CDR3 loop: CASSLQSLSGNTIYF. CDR3 DNA: TGCGCCAGCAGCTTGCAGTCCCTCTCTGGAAACACCATATATTTT. Supplemented by reference TRBV5-1 and TRBJ1-3, the full variable domain reads KAGVTQTPRYLIKTRGQQVTLSCSPISGHRSVSWYQQTPGQGLQFLFEYFSETQRNKGNFPGRFSGRQFSNSRSEMNVSTLELGDSALYLCASSLQSLSGNTIYFGEGSWLTVV.

This clonotype appeared a single time. CDR3: CATSDLRGLAGGIDTDTQYF. The CDR3 DNA reads as TGTGCCACCAGTGATTTGCGGGGACTAGCGGGAGGTATCGACACAGATACGCAGTATTTT. The chain recombines TRBV24-1 with TRBJ2-3; 15 bases agree with TRBD2. Trimming removed 0 bases from V and 2 bases from J; junction bases left unmatched: 8. This CDR3 contains 20 residues. Germline V gene sequence: CDR1 KGHDR, CDR2 SFDVKD.

This chain connects TRBV4-1 to TRBJ1-1, with D possibly being TRBD1 (5 bases). The CDR3 length is 13 residues. Looked up from germline, CDR1 is MGHRA and CDR2 is YSYEKL. Between the trimmed V and J ends, which lost 3 bases and 6 bases, there was a span of 11 bases. The CDR3 bases are TGCGCCAGCAGCCACGGGGCCTGGGCTGAAGCTTTCTTT. Translation gives CASSHGAWAEAFF.

This chain uses TRBV20-1 with TRBJ2-2; D is ambiguous. The CDR3 is 13 residues long. The germline V gene encodes CDR1 DFQATT and CDR2 SNEGSKA (reference sequence). V was trimmed by 0 bases and J by 6 bases, leaving 8 bases between them. The CDR3 nucleotides read TGCAGTGCTAGAGAATCTTTGGCCGGGGAGCTGTTTTTT. Translation gives CSARESLAGELFF.

The V gene is TRBV2, the J gene TRBJ2-1; D remains unclear. The V end lost 3 bases, the J end lost 4 bases, and 10 bases lay between the germline ends. CDR1 SNHLY and CDR2 FYNNEI come from the germline V gene. The CDR3 runs to 14 residues. CDR3 nucleotides: TGTGCCAGCAGTGATACAGCCTCGTACAATGAGCAGTTCTTC. Protein product: CASSDTASYNEQFF.

CDR3 amino acids: CAKTRGGVNTEAFF. The CDR3, as DNA: TGTGCCAAAACGCGGGGAGGGGTGAACACTGAAGCTTTCTTT. V usage is TRBV30 and J usage is TRBJ1-1; D may be TRBD1 (5 bases). Trimming shortened V by 8 bases and J by 0 bases, and 16 bases separated the two germline ends. There are 14 residues in the CDR3. Germline CDR1 is GTSNPN and CDR2 is SVGIG (reference sequence).